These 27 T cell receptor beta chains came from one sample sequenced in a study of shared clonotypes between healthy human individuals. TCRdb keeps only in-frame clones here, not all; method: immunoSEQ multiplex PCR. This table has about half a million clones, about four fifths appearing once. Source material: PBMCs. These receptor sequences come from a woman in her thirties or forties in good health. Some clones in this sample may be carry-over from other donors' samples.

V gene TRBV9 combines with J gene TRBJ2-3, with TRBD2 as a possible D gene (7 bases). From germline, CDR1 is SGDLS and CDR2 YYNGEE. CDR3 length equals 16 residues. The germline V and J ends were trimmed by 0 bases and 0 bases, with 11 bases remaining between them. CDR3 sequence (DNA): TGTGCCAGCAGCGTAGGCGGGGGCCTAAGCACAGATACGCAGTATTTT. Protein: CASSVGGGLSTDTQYF.

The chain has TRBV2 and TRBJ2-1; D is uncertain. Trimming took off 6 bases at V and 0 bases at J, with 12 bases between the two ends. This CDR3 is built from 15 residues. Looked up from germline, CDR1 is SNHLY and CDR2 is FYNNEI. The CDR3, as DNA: TGTGCCAGCAGACCTGAGTTCCTCTCCTACAATGAGCAGTTCTTC. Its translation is CASRPEFLSYNEQFF.

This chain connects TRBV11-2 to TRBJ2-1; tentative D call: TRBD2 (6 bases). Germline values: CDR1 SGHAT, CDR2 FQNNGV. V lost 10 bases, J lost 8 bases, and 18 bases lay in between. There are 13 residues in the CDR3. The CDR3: CATEDGTVYEQFF. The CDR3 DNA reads TGTGCCACCGAGGATGGGACTGTCTATGAGCAGTTCTTC.

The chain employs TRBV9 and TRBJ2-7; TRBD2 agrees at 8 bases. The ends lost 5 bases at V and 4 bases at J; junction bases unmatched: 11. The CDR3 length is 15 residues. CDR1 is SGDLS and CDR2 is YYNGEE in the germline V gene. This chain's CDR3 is CASSRTSGASYEQYF. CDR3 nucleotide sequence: TGTGCCAGCAGTCGTACTAGCGGAGCGAGTTACGAGCAGTACTTC.

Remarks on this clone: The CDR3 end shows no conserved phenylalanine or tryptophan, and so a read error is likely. CDR3 sequence (DNA): TGTGCCAGCAGCTTAGCGTCAGTCCTAGCTAACTATGGCTACACCCTC. Amino acid sequence: CASSLASVLANYGYTL. The J gene is TRBJ1-2, the V gene TRBV11-2, with D unresolved. V dropped 1 base and J dropped 0 bases, with 12 bases sitting between them. CDR1 is SGHAT and CDR2 is FQNNGV in the germline V gene. The CDR3 totals 16 residues.

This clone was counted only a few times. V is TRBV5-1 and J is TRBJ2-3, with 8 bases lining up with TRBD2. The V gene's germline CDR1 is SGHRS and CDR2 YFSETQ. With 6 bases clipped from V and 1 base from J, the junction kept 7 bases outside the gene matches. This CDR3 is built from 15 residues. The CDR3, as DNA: TGCGCCAGCACTTGGCAGACTAGCGGCACAGATACGCAGTATTTT. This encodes CASTWQTSGTDTQYF.

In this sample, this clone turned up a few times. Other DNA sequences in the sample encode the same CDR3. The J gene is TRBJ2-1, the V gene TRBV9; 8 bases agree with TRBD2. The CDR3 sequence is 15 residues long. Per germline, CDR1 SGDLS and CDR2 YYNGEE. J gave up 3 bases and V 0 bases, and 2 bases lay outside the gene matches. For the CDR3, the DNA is TGTGCCAGCAGCGTAGGTAGCGGGGACTACAATGAGCAGTTCTTC. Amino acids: CASSVGSGDYNEQFF.

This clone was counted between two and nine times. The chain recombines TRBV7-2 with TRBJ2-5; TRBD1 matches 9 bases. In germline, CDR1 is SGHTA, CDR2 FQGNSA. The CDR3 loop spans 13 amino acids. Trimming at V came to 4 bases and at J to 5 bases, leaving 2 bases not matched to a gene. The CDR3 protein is CASSSGQGETQYF. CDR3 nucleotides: TGTGCCAGCAGCTCCGGACAGGGGGAGACCCAGTACTTC.

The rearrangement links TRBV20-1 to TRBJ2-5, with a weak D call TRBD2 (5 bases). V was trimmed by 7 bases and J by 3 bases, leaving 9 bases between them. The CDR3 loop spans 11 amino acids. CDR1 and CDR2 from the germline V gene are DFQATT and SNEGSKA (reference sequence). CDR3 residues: CSVVREETQYF. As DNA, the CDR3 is TGCAGTGTAGTGAGGGAAGAGACCCAGTACTTC.

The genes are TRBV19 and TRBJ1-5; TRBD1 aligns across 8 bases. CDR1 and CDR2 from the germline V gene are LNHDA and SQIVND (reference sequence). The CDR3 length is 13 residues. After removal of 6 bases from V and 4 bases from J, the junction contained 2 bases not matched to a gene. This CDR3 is CASRRDRNQPQHF. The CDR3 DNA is TGTGCCAGTAGACGGGACAGGAATCAGCCCCAGCATTTT.

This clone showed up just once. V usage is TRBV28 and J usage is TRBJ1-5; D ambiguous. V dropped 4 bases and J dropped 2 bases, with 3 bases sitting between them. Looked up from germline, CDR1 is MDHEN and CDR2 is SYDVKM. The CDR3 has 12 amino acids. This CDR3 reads CASSSRNQPQHF. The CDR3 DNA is TGTGCCAGCAGTTCCCGCAATCAGCCCCAGCATTTT.

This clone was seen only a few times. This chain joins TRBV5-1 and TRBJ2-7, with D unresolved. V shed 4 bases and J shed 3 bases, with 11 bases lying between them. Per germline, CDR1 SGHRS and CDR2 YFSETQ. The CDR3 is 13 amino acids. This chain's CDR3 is CASSPDGFYEQYF. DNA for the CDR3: TGCGCCAGCAGCCCGGACGGTTTCTACGAGCAGTACTTC.

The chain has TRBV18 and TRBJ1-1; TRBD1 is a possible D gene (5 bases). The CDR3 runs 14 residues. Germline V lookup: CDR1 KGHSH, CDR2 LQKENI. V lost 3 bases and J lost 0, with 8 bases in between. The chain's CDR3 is CASSPGGVNTEAFF. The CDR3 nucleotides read TGTGCCAGCTCACCGGGGGGGGTGAACACTGAAGCTTTCTTT.

The CDR3 loop is CASSMVVYGYTF. Written as DNA, the CDR3 is TGTGCCAGTAGTATGGTGGTCTATGGCTACACCTTC. The chain joins TRBV19 to TRBJ1-2; D not resolved. Germline CDR1 LNHDA, CDR2 SQIVND (reference sequence). V lost 3 bases to trimming and J lost 4 bases, with 6 bases between them. This CDR3 region has 12 residues.

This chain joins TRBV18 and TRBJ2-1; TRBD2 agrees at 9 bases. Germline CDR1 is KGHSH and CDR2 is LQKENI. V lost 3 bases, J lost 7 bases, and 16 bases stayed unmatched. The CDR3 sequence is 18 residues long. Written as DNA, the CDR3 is TGTGCCAGCTCACCCCAGCAGGGGTTAGCGGGAGTGGGGAATGAGCAGTTCTTC. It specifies CASSPQQGLAGVGNEQFF.

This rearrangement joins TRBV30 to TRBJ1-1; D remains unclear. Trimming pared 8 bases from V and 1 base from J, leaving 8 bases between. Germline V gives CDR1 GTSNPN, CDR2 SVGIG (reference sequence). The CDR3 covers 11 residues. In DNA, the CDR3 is TGTGCCCGCATCCAGAACACTGAAGCTTTCTTT. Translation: CARIQNTEAFF.

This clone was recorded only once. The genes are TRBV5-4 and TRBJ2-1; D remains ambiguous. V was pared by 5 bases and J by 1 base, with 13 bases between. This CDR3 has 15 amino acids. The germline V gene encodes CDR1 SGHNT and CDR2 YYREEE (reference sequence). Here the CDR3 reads CASRSDAQSYNEQFF. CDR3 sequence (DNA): TGTGCCAGCAGGTCGGACGCTCAATCCTACAATGAGCAGTTCTTC.

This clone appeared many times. The CDR3: CASSPERAGRIEKLFF. The CDR3 bases are TGTGCCAGCAGCCCCGAGAGAGCGGGGAGGATTGAAAAACTGTTTTTT. This rearrangement joins TRBV7-8 to TRBJ1-4; D gene ambiguous. This CDR3 is 16 amino acids long. CDR1 is SGHVS and CDR2 is FQNEAQ in the germline V gene. The V end was cut by 5 bases, the J end by 7 bases, with 20 bases between. The whole variable domain, remainder taken from reference TRBV7-8 and TRBJ1-4, is GAGVSQSPRYKVAKRGQDVALRCDPISGHVSLFWYQQALGQGPEFLTYFQNEAQLDKSGLPSDRFFAERPEGSVSTLKIQRTQQEDSAVYLCASSPERAGRIEKLFFGSGTQLSVL.

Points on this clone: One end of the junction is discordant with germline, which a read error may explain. The CDR3 nucleotides read TGTGCCAGCAGCCCCCCTCCGAAGCGGGACGTGAATACTGAAGCTTTCTTT. This codes for CASSPPPKRDVNTEAFF. This rearrangement joins TRBV7-9 to TRBJ1-1; D might be TRBD1 (5 bases). The CDR3 spans 17 residues. The V gene's germline CDR1 is SEHNR and CDR2 FQNEAQ (reference sequence).

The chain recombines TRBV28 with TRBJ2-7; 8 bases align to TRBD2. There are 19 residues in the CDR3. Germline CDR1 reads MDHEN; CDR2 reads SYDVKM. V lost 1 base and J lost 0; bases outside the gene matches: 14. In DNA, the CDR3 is TGTGCCAGCAGTTTATATGGGGGAGTCGGGAGGGCCCTCTCCTACGAGCAGTACTTC. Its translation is CASSLYGGVGRALSYEQYF. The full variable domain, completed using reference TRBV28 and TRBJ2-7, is DVKVTQSSRYLVKRTGEKVFLECVQDMDHENMFWYRQDPGLGLRLIYFSYDVKMKEKGDIPEGYSVSREKKERFSLILESASTNQTSMYLCASSLYGGVGRALSYEQYFGPGTRLTVT.

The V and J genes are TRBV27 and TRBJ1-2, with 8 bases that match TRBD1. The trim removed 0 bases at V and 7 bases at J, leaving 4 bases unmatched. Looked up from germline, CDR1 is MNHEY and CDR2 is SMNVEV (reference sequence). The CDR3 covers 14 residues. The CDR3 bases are TGTGCCAGCAGTTTATCACCAGGGGGCGTTGGCTACACCTTC. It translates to CASSLSPGGVGYTF.

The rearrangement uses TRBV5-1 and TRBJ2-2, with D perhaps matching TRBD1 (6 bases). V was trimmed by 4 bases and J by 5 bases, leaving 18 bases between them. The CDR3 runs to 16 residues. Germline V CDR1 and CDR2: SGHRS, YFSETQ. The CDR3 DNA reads TGCGCCAGCAGCCCACGGTTGGGGGCCGAAACCGGGGAGCTGTTTTTT. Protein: CASSPRLGAETGELFF.

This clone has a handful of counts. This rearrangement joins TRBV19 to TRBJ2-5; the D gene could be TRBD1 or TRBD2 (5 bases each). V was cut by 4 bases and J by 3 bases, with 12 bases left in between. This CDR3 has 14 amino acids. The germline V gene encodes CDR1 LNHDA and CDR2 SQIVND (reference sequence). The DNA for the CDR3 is TGTGCCAGTAGTAAGGGGCCGGGAAAAGAGACCCAGTACTTC. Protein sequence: CASSKGPGKETQYF. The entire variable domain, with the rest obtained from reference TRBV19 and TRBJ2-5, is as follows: DGGITQSPKYLFRKEGQNVTLSCEQNLNHDAMYWYRQDPGQGLRLIYYSQIVNDFQKGDIAEGYSVSREKKESFPLTVTSAQKNPTAFYLCASSKGPGKETQYFGPGTRLLVL.

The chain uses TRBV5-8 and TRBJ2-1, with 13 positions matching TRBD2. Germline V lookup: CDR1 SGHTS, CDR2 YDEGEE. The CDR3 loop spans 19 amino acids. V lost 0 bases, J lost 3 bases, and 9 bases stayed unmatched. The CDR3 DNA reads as TGTGCCAGCAGCTTGGTTCTGGGGACTAGCGGGACTAACTACAATGAGCAGTTCTTC. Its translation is CASSLVLGTSGTNYNEQFF.

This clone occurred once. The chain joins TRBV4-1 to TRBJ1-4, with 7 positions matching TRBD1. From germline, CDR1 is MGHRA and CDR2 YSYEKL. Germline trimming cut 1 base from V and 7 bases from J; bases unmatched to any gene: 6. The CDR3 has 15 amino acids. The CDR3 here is CASSQGNRGGEKLFF. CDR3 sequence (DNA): TGCGCCAGCAGCCAAGGCAACAGGGGAGGTGAAAAACTGTTTTTT.

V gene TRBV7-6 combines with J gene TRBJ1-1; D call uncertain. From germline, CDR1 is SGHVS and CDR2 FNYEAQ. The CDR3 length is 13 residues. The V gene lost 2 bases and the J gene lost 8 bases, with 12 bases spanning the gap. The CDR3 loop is CASSLLVNREAFF. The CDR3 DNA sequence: TGTGCCAGCAGCTTACTGGTAAACCGGGAAGCTTTCTTT.

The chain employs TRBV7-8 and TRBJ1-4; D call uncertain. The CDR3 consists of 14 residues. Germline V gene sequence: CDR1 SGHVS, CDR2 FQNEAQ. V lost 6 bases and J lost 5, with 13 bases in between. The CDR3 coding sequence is TGTGCCAGCAGGTTCCCTGGTAGGAATGAAAAACTGTTTTTT. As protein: CASRFPGRNEKLFF.